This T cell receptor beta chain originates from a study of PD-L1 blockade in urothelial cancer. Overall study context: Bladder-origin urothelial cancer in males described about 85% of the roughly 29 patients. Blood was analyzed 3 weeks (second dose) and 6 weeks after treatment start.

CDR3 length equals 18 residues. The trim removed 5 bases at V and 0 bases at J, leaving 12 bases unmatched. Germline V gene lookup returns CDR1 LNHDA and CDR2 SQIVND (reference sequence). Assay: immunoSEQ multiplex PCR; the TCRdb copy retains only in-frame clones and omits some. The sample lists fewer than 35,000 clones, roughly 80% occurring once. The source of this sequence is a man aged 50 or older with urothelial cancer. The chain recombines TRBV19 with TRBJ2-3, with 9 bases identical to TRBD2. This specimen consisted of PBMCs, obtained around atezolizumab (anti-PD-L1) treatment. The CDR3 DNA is TGTGCCAGTAGTCCGGGACTAGCCCGGACTCCTAGCACAGATACGCAGTATTTT. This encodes CASSPGLARTPSTDTQYF.